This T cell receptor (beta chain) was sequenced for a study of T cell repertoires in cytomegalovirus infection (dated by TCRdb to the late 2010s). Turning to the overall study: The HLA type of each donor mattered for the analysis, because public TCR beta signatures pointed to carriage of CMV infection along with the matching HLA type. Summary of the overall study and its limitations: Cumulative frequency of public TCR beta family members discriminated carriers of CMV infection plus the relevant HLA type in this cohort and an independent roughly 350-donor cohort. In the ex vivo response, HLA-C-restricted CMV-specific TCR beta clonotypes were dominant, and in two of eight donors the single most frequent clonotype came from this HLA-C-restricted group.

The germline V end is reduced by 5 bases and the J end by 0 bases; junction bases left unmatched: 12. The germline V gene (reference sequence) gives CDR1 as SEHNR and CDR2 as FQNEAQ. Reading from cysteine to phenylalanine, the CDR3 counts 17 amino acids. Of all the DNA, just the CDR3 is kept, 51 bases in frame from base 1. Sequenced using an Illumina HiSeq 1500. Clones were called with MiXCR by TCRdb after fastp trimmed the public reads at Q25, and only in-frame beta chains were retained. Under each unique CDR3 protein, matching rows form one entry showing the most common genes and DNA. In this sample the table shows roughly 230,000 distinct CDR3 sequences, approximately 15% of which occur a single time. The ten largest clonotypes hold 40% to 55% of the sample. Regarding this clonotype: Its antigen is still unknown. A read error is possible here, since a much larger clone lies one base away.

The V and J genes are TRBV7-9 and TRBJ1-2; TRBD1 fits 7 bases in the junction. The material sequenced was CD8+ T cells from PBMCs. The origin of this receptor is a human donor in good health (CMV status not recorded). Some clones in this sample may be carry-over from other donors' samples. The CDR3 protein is CASSGQEQRGANYGYTF. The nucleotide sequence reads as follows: TGTGCCAGCAGCGGACAGGAACAGCGTGGCGCTAACTATGGCTACACCTTC.